Shown below are 5 T cell receptor beta chains from a single sample sequenced in a study of blood T cell repertoires in COVID-19. Assay: immunoSEQ multiplex PCR; the TCRdb copy retains only in-frame clones and omits some. The table records some 300,000 clones, about 90% of them present only once. Material: peripheral blood. Receptors were obtained from a woman aged 50 to 60 with COVID-19, enrolled during active disease.

The chain uses TRBV24-1 and TRBJ1-2, with 7 bases matching TRBD1. Germline V CDR1 and CDR2: KGHDR, SFDVKD. The CDR3 is 18 residues long. The J segment lost 0 bases and the V segment lost 3 bases, leaving 12 bases of the junction unmatched. The CDR3 DNA follows: TGTGCCACCAGTGATCCCGGACAGGCCCACCTTTCTAACTATGGCTACACCTTC. Translating gives CATSDPGQAHLSNYGYTF.

The chain has TRBV6-5 and TRBJ2-1; D not certain. The CDR3 has 13 amino acids. Germline-derived CDR1 and CDR2 are MNHEY and SVGAGI. The germline V and J ends were trimmed by 8 bases and 1 base, with 9 bases remaining between them. In nucleotides, the CDR3 is TGTGCCAGCGGAGATCGTTCCTACAATGAGCAGTTCTTC. This codes for CASGDRSYNEQFF.

This clone was counted once. The genes are TRBV18 and TRBJ2-5; D may be TRBD2 (5 bases). Germline CDR1 KGHSH, CDR2 LQKENI. V was trimmed by 4 bases and J by 3 bases, leaving 9 bases between them. The CDR3 spans 13 residues. CDR3 in amino acids: CASSHVREETQYF. The CDR3 nucleotides are TGTGCCAGCTCACATGTGAGGGAAGAGACCCAGTACTTC.

J is TRBJ1-4 and V is TRBV5-1; TRBD1 matches 8 bases. This CDR3 contains 15 residues. Germline V gene lookup returns CDR1 SGHRS and CDR2 YFSETQ. Trimming cost V 5 bases and J 0 bases; bases outside gene matches: 3. CDR3 protein: CASRSGGSTNEKLFF. The CDR3 coding sequence is TGCGCCAGCAGATCAGGGGGCTCAACTAATGAAAAACTGTTTTTT. The variable domain in full, completed from reference TRBV5-1 and TRBJ1-4, reads KAGVTQTPRYLIKTRGQQVTLSCSPISGHRSVSWYQQTPGQGLQFLFEYFSETQRNKGNFPGRFSGRQFSNSRSEMNVSTLELGDSALYLCASRSGGSTNEKLFFGSGTQLSVL.

This clone has a handful of counts. The V gene is TRBV5-8, the J gene TRBJ1-2; D not resolved. CDR3 length: 13 residues. Looked up from germline, CDR1 is SGHTS and CDR2 is YDEGEE. Trimming took off 7 bases at V and 4 bases at J, with 14 bases between the two ends. The CDR3 loop reads CASGKSGSYGYTF. The CDR3 DNA reads as TGTGCCAGCGGAAAGAGCGGTAGCTATGGCTACACCTTC.